The rows below give T cell receptor beta chains drawn from one sample of a study of T cells in Graves' hyperthyroidism and ophthalmopathy. TCRdb reprocessed the multiplex PCR reads with MiXCR, giving one entry per CDR3 protein. The sample records around 300,000 distinct CDR3 sequences, approximately 15% being singletons. Source material: blood. Every receptor here comes from a woman aged 30 to 39 with Graves' hyperthyroidism. CDR3s include the opening cysteine and the closing phenylalanine or tryptophan. The D gene is left open where the match is weak. Rows give clone size only sometimes, using once, few, many, or a class for an expanded clone.

D: NA; V: TRBV9; J: TRBJ2-3; size: few; DNA: TGTGCCAGCAGCGTTTTAGCCACAGATACGCAGTATTTT; CDR3: CASSVLATDTQYF
D: NA; V: TRBV12-3/TRBV12-4; J: TRBJ2-7; size: NA; DNA: TGTGGCAGCAGTGACGGGACGGCCTCCTACGAGCAGTACTTC; CDR3: CGSSDGTASYEQYF
D: NA; V: TRBV5-5; J: TRBJ2-3; size: many; DNA: TGTGCCAGCAGCCATCCTAGTGGGAGCGGAGGAGATACGCAGTATTTT; CDR3: CASSHPSGSGGDTQYF
D: TRBD2; V: TRBV7-7; J: TRBJ2-1; size: NA; DNA: TGTGCTAGCAGCCCCACTAGCGGGAGGTCCAATGAGCAGTTCTTC; CDR3: CASSPTSGRSNEQFF
D: TRBD1; V: TRBV10-3; J: TRBJ2-7; size: many; DNA: TGTGCCATCAGTGAAGGACAGGGGAAATGGTACGAGCAGTACTTC; CDR3: CAISEGQGKWYEQYF
D: NA; V: TRBV28; J: TRBJ2-1; size: many; DNA: TGTGCCAGCAGTTTATATCGAAATGAGCAGTTCTTC; CDR3: CASSLYRNEQFF
D: NA; V: TRBV5-4; J: TRBJ2-7; size: NA; DNA: TGTGCCAGCAGCAGTACACCGACAGACAGGATCTACGAGCAGTACTTC; CDR3: CASSSTPTDRIYEQYF
D: NA; V: TRBV24-1; J: TRBJ2-3; size: many; DNA: TGTGCCACCGGAGGGGAACAGGGGCACACAGATACGCAGTATTTT; CDR3: CATGGEQGHTDTQYF
D: NA; V: TRBV28; J: TRBJ2-7; size: few; DNA: TGTGCCTGCAAGACCCTTGGGTACGAGCAGTACTTC; CDR3: CACKTLGYEQYF
D: NA; V: TRBV20-1; J: TRBJ1-2; size: few; DNA: TGCAGTGCTAGTGGCGCGGGCCGAGCAAACTATGGCTACACCTTC; CDR3: CSASGAGRANYGYTF
D: NA; V: TRBV13; J: TRBJ1-1; size: many; DNA: TGTGCCAGCAAGATGAACACTGAAGCTTTCTTT; CDR3: CASKMNTEAFF
D: NA; V: TRBV20-1; J: TRBJ1-5; size: NA; DNA: TGCAGTGCTGGCACAGGGCAGAGGAATCAGCCCCAGCATTTT; CDR3: CSAGTGQRNQPQHF
D: NA; V: TRBV4-1; J: TRBJ2-7; size: once; DNA: TGCGCCAGCAGCCAAGGAGAAGCGGCGCCCAGCGGGACATCCTACGAGCAGTACTTC; CDR3: CASSQGEAAPSGTSYEQYF
D: NA; V: TRBV30; J: TRBJ1-6; size: few; DNA: TGTGCCTGGAGAGTCCGAAACTCTCCCGAAACTCTCCACTTT; CDR3: CAWRVRNSPETLHF
D: NA; V: TRBV20-1; J: TRBJ2-5; size: many; DNA: TGCACACCACAGGGGAGGGAGGAGACCCAGTACTTC; CDR3: CTPQGREETQYF
D: TRBD2; V: TRBV20-1; J: TRBJ2-4; size: many; DNA: TGCAGTGCTAGGTTGGATCGGGAGGGTCTTCGTAACATTCAGTACTTC; CDR3: CSARLDREGLRNIQYF
D: TRBD1; V: TRBV5-1; J: TRBJ2-2; size: NA; DNA: TGCGCCAGCAGCTCGGCTACTGGACAGGGGAGGAACACCGGGGAGCTGTTTTTT; CDR3: CASSSATGQGRNTGELFF
D: NA; V: TRBV7-2; J: TRBJ2-7; size: NA; DNA: TGTGCCAGCAGCTTAGCGTTTGCGGGGAGCGACGAGCAGTACTTC; CDR3: CASSLAFAGSDEQYF
D: TRBD2; V: TRBV7-9; J: TRBJ2-7; size: NA; DNA: TGTGCCAGCAGCCCGGGGACTAGCGGGAGGGCCATAACCCACGAGCAGTACTTC; CDR3: CASSPGTSGRAITHEQYF
D: TRBD1; V: TRBV5-4; J: TRBJ2-6; size: few; DNA: TGTGCCAGCAGCTTACAGGGGTCCTCTGGGGCCAACGTCCTGACTTTC; CDR3: CASSLQGSSGANVLTF
D: NA; V: TRBV20-1; J: TRBJ2-3; size: many; DNA: TGCAGTGCTCCCACGACGGGGGGCACAGATACGCAGTATTTT; CDR3: CSAPTTGGTDTQYF
D: NA; V: TRBV12-3/TRBV12-4; J: TRBJ2-7; size: many; DNA: TGTGCCAGCAGTTTTTCTTACCTTCGTGGGGGTTTCTACGAGCAGTACTTC; CDR3: CASSFSYLRGGFYEQYF
D: NA; V: TRBV7-2; J: TRBJ2-7; size: NA; DNA: TGTGCCTGCGGGGACCCCTCCGAGCAGTACTTC; CDR3: CACGDPSEQYF
D: TRBD2; V: TRBV12-3/TRBV12-4; J: TRBJ2-1; size: many; DNA: TGTGCCAGCAGTTTTGGTTCCGGGACTAGCGGGATTAATGAGCAGTTCTTC; CDR3: CASSFGSGTSGINEQFF
D: TRBD2; V: TRBV27; J: TRBJ2-3; size: NA; DNA: TGTGCCAGCAGTTTATTGACTAGCGGGAGAGGGCCAGATACGCAGTATTTT; CDR3: CASSLLTSGRGPDTQYF
D: NA; V: TRBV30; J: TRBJ2-3; size: many; DNA: TGTGCCTGGAGTAGGGGGGAGACAGATACGCAGTATTTT; CDR3: CAWSRGETDTQYF
D: NA; V: TRBV25-1; J: TRBJ2-3; size: few; DNA: TGTGCCAGCAGCCTCCTGGCAGATACGCAGTATTTT; CDR3: CASSLLADTQYF
D: TRBD1; V: TRBV7-9; J: TRBJ2-3; size: few; DNA: TGTGCCAGCGGACAGGGTAGCACAGATACGCAGTATTTT; CDR3: CASGQGSTDTQYF
D: NA; V: TRBV6-1; J: TRBJ1-2; size: many; DNA: TGTGCCAGCTACGGGGGAGGCTACACCTTC; CDR3: CASYGGGYTF
D: NA; V: TRBV28; J: TRBJ1-4; size: many; DNA: TGTGCCAGCAGTCTCGCGGGGGGCGTGGGTGAAAAACTGTTTTTT; CDR3: CASSLAGGVGEKLFF
D: TRBD1; V: TRBV5-1; J: TRBJ1-5; size: many; DNA: TGCGCCAGCAGCTTGGGACAGGGGGCTCAGCCCCAGCATTTT; CDR3: CASSLGQGAQPQHF
D: NA; V: TRBV28; J: TRBJ2-5; size: few; DNA: TGTGCCAGCAGCGAGGACTTCCAAGAGACCCAGTACTTC; CDR3: CASSEDFQETQYF
D: TRBD1; V: TRBV28; J: TRBJ1-1; size: many; DNA: TGTGCCAGCAGTTTCGGGACAGTTTTAATGCTGAACACTGAAGCTTTCTTT; CDR3: CASSFGTVLMLNTEAFF
D: NA; V: TRBV6-1; J: TRBJ1-2; size: NA; DNA: TGTGCCAGCAGATCCCTAGGGGTTCTAGGAGGCTACACCTTC; CDR3: CASRSLGVLGGYTF
D: TRBD2; V: TRBV11-2; J: TRBJ2-7; size: NA; DNA: TGTGCCAGCAGCGTCAGACTAGCGGGGTCCTACGAGCAGTACTTC; CDR3: CASSVRLAGSYEQYF
D: NA; V: TRBV5-1; J: TRBJ1-5; size: many; DNA: TGTGCCAGCAGTTTAGGTAGGGATCAGCCCCAGCATTTT; CDR3: CASSLGRDQPQHF
D: TRBD2; V: TRBV5-6; J: TRBJ2-7; size: NA; DNA: TGTGCCAGCAGCTCCACGGGAGGGTTCTACGAGCAGTACTTC; CDR3: CASSSTGGFYEQYF
D: NA; V: TRBV6-2/TRBV6-3; J: TRBJ2-7; size: many; DNA: TGTGCCACCTCGACAGGAATCTACGAGCAGTACTTC; CDR3: CATSTGIYEQYF
D: TRBD2; V: TRBV20-1; J: TRBJ2-1; size: many; DNA: TGCAGTGCTAGAGCCGTTAGCGGGAACTCCTACAATGAGCAGTTCTTC; CDR3: CSARAVSGNSYNEQFF
D: NA; V: TRBV4-1; J: TRBJ2-3; size: few; DNA: TGCGCCAGCAGCCAAGATCCCACAGATACGCAGTATTTT; CDR3: CASSQDPTDTQYF
D: TRBD2; V: TRBV5-1; J: TRBJ2-7; size: NA; DNA: TGCGCCAGCAGCTTGGCCGTAGGACTAGCGGAAGCATACGAGCAGTACTTC; CDR3: CASSLAVGLAEAYEQYF
D: NA; V: TRBV7-6; J: TRBJ2-5; size: many; DNA: TGTGCCAGCAGCCCCTACAGGCAAGCTGCCGAAGAGACCCAGTACTTC; CDR3: CASSPYRQAAEETQYF
D: NA; V: TRBV3-1; J: TRBJ1-2; size: many; DNA: TGTGCCAGCAGCCAAGATTGGCCGGGTGATGGCTACACCTTC; CDR3: CASSQDWPGDGYTF
D: TRBD2; V: TRBV29-1; J: TRBJ2-1; size: many; DNA: TGCAGCGCCGGAACCGGACTAGCGGGAGGAGGGAATGAGCAGTTCTTC; CDR3: CSAGTGLAGGGNEQFF
D: TRBD2; V: TRBV20-1; J: TRBJ2-3; size: NA; DNA: TGCAGAACCGGGGGGGCGGCTAGCACAGATACGCAGTATTTT; CDR3: CRTGGAASTDTQYF
D: TRBD2; V: TRBV11-2; J: TRBJ2-3; size: NA; DNA: TGTGCCAGCAGCTCCCTTTACCCTAGCGGGATTGACACAGATACGCAGTATTTT; CDR3: CASSSLYPSGIDTDTQYF
D: NA; V: TRBV5-1; J: TRBJ2-2; size: few; DNA: TGCGCCAGCAGCTTGGGTTTTAGCGGGGAGCTGTTTTTT; CDR3: CASSLGFSGELFF
D: TRBD2; V: TRBV28; J: TRBJ2-1; size: many; DNA: TGTGCCAGCAGTCTACTAGCGGACAATGAGCAGTTCTTC; CDR3: CASSLLADNEQFF
D: TRBD1; V: TRBV15; J: TRBJ2-1; size: few; DNA: TGTGCCACCAGCTCAGGCCTCCGGGACAGGGACAATGAGCAGTTCTTC; CDR3: CATSSGLRDRDNEQFF
D: NA; V: TRBV7-9; J: TRBJ2-3; size: many; DNA: TGTGCCAGCACCCGAGGGTCAGCGGAAAGCACAGATACGCAGTATTTT; CDR3: CASTRGSAESTDTQYF
D: NA; V: TRBV19; J: TRBJ1-2; size: few; DNA: TGTGCCAGTAGTTCACAGGGTCACGACTATGGCTACACCTTC; CDR3: CASSSQGHDYGYTF
D: NA; V: TRBV29-1; J: TRBJ1-1; size: many; DNA: TGCAGCGTTCGAGGGGGGGCCCTCCATCTAGCTTTCTTT; CDR3: CSVRGGALHLAFF
D: TRBD1; V: TRBV9; J: TRBJ2-1; size: NA; DNA: TGTGCCAGCAGCGCGAAGCGAGGCAGGGGGCCGGTCAATGAGCAGTTCTTC; CDR3: CASSAKRGRGPVNEQFF